Each of the 22 T cell receptor beta chains below was sequenced from the same sample in a study of tumor and adjacent non-tumor tissue in lung cancer. The library came from three nested PCR rounds adapted from ARM-PCR protocols. TCRdb used MiXCR to reprocess the multiplex PCR reads, holding one entry per CDR3 protein. The profile shows approximately 65,000 distinct CDR3 sequences, about three fifths of them singletons. The template was RNA from unsorted bulk tissue. Sequencing used lung tumor tissue. Receptor source: a man between 50 and 59 years old with non-small cell lung cancer.

In regard to this clonotype: Given a much more abundant clone one base away, this may be a read error. The CDR3 loop is CASSLAAVGQETQYF. For the CDR3, the DNA is TGTGCCAGCAGTTTGGCGGCAGTCGGCCAAGAGACCCAGTACTTC. The chain has TRBV28 and TRBJ2-5; D not resolved. The CDR3 totals 15 residues. Germline V gives CDR1 MDHEN, CDR2 SYDVKM. Trimming shortened V by 3 bases and J by 1 base, and 12 bases separated the two germline ends.

This clonotype was observed at least ten times. V usage is TRBV6-6 and J usage is TRBJ2-7, with 10 bases aligning to TRBD2. Trimming at V came to 2 bases and at J to 6 bases, leaving 7 bases not matched to a gene. Germline-derived CDR1 and CDR2 are MNHNY and SVGAGI (reference sequence). The CDR3 totals 15 residues. For the CDR3, the DNA is TGTGCCAGCAGTTACCGGTCTAGCGGGAGCGGCGAGCAGTACTTC. Its translation is CASSYRSSGSGEQYF.

This clonotype showed up many times. The rearrangement uses TRBV12-3 or TRBV12-4 and TRBJ1-1, with 7 bases aligning to TRBD1. The CDR3 consists of 15 residues. The V gene end was trimmed by 4 bases and the J gene end by 0 bases; junction bases not matched to a gene: 5. The CDR3 reads CASSSPGQMNTEAFF. For the CDR3, the DNA is TGTGCCAGCAGTTCACCGGGACAGATGAACACTGAAGCTTTCTTT.

V is TRBV14 and J is TRBJ2-5; tentatively, D is TRBD2 (6 bases). CDR3 length: 18 amino acids. CDR1 SGHDN and CDR2 FVKESK come from the germline V gene. The ends were cut back, 4 bases at V and 1 base at J, with 22 bases in the middle. CDR3 sequence: CASSRLPRLVWIQETQYF. For the CDR3, the DNA is TGTGCCAGCAGCCGCCTCCCTCGACTAGTGTGGATCCAAGAGACCCAGTACTTC.

As to this clonotype: Mismatch with germline at one junction end may stem from a read error. The chain employs TRBV6-2 or TRBV6-3 and TRBJ1-2, with D perhaps TRBD1 (6 bases). There are 12 residues in the CDR3. Germline V gene sequence: CDR1 MNHEY, CDR2 SVGEGT. The CDR3: CAGRRDIRVYTF. The CDR3 DNA follows: TGTGCCGGCAGGCGGGACATTCGTGTCTACACCTTC.

Points on this clonotype: One junction end disagrees with the germline gene, perhaps due to a read error. The chain couples TRBV4-1 to TRBJ1-2; D uncertain. The CDR3 runs to 14 residues. Germline assignment: CDR1 MGHRA and CDR2 YSYEKL. CDR3 nucleotide sequence: TGCGCCAGCAGCCAAGAAGTGGCTCACTATGGCTACATCTTC. Translating it yields CASSQEVAHYGYIF.

Points on this clonotype: This clone may be a read error of a much larger clone one base away. The V gene is TRBV10-3, the J gene TRBJ2-7, with 10 nucleotides matching TRBD1. Germline CDR1 reads ENHRY; CDR2 reads SYGVKD. This CDR3 region has 11 residues. DNA of the CDR3: TGTGACATGGGACAGGGGTACGAGCAGTACTTC. Amino acids: CDMGQGYEQYF.

Regarding this clonotype: One junction end disagrees with the germline gene, perhaps due to a read error. The DNA of the CDR3 is TGTACCAGCAGTGTGGCGGATACGCAGTGTTTT. Amino acid sequence: CTSSVADTQCF. The V call is TRBV6-1, the J call TRBJ2-3; D unclear. Germline lookup yields CDR1 MNHNS and CDR2 SASEGT. This CDR3 has 11 amino acids.

Worth noting for this clonotype: A much larger clone lies a single base off, so this may be a read error. The rearrangement uses TRBV6-1 and TRBJ1-3; D not resolved. Germline V CDR1 and CDR2: MNHNS, SASEGT. The CDR3 spans 13 residues. In DNA form, the CDR3 reads TGTGCCAGCAGTGAAACTACTGGAAACATCATATATTTT. Translating it yields CASSETTGNIIYF.

This clonotype was counted between two and nine times. Since a much larger clone is just one base distant, this may be a read error. The rearrangement joins TRBV5-1 to TRBJ2-2; unclear D gene. The CDR3 is 14 amino acids. Germline assignment: CDR1 SGHRS and CDR2 YFSETQ. The DNA for the CDR3 is TGCGCCAGCAGCTTGGCCGTGAACGCCGGGGAGCTGTTTTTT. It translates to CASSLAVNAGELFF.

The chain links TRBV20-1 to TRBJ2-3; D remains ambiguous. This CDR3 has 12 amino acids. CDR1 is DFQATT and CDR2 is SNEGSKA in the germline V gene (reference sequence). Trimming removed 6 bases from V and 14 bases from J, with 21 bases in between. DNA for the CDR3: TGCAGTGCCGGTTCTGAGTCCCTGTCGTTGTATTTT. It is translated as CSAGSESLSLYF.

The V and J genes are TRBV20-1 and TRBJ2-3; maybe TRBD2 (7 bases). Trimming shortened V by 7 bases and J by 5 bases, and 19 bases separated the two germline ends. Germline CDR1 reads DFQATT; CDR2 reads SNEGSKA (reference sequence). The CDR3 has 14 amino acids. The CDR3 DNA follows: TGCAGTGTCTCGGGACATGGGGAGGGAGATACGCAGTATTTT. Its translation: CSVSGHGEGDTQYF.

This clonotype was seen many times. The chain carries TRBV7-9 and TRBJ2-4; D is possibly TRBD2 (5 bases). With 0 bases removed from V and 1 base from J, the gap between germline ends came to 10 bases. CDR1 is SEHNR, CDR2 FQNEAQ, per germline (reference sequence). The CDR3 is 16 residues long. CDR3 sequence reads: CASSLARGMAKNIQYF. The CDR3, as DNA: TGTGCCAGCAGCTTAGCGCGAGGGATGGCCAAAAACATTCAGTACTTC.

For this clonotype: This may come from a read error, since a much larger clone is one base off. The gene calls are TRBV5-1 and TRBJ2-7, with 7 bases aligning to TRBD2. The CDR3 loop spans 15 amino acids. Germline CDR1 SGHRS, CDR2 YFSETQ. This CDR3 is CANSFLAGTTYEQYF. CDR3 coding DNA: TGCGCCAACAGCTTTCTGGCAGGGACTACCTACGAGCAGTACTTC.

With regard to this clonotype: A read error is possible here, since a much larger clone lies one base away. The chain joins TRBV12-3 or TRBV12-4 to TRBJ1-3, with TRBD1 matching over 8 bases. This CDR3 has 15 amino acids. With 7 bases clipped from V and 0 bases from J, the junction kept 5 bases outside the gene matches. CDR3 region: CASKGDRTSGNTIYF. In DNA form, the CDR3 reads TGTGCCAGCAAGGGGGACAGGACCTCTGGAAACACCATATATTTT.

With regard to this clonotype: A single base separates this from a much larger clone, so it may be a read error. The chain combines TRBV6-5 with TRBJ2-3; D is perhaps TRBD2 (6 bases). Trimming removed 6 bases at V and 1 base at J, with 14 bases between. This CDR3 has 15 amino acids. The germline gives CDR1 MNHEY, CDR2 SVGAGI. CDR3 in amino acids: CASRPLGGGTDTQYF. The CDR3 DNA reads as TGTGCCAGCAGACCGCTAGGAGGGGGCACAGATACGCAGTATTTT.

This clonotype is a singleton in its sample. The V gene is TRBV29-1, the J gene TRBJ2-1; 9 nucleotides line up with TRBD2. CDR1 is SQVTM, CDR2 ANQGSEA, per germline. V dropped 5 bases and J dropped 8; count of bases not matched to a gene: 16. The CDR3 has 16 residues. The CDR3 here is CSVKGGLAGHRDEQFF. In nucleotides, the CDR3 is TGCAGCGTTAAGGGCGGGCTAGCGGGGCACCGCGATGAGCAGTTCTTC.

This sequence joins TRBV29-1 and TRBJ1-2, with D hard to call. Germline-derived CDR1 and CDR2 are SQVTM and ANQGSEA. Trimming took 5 bases from V and 1 from J, leaving 11 bases between them. This CDR3 region has 13 residues. CDR3 sequence: CSVTSGSNYGYTF. Written as DNA, the CDR3 is TGCAGCGTTACCTCTGGGAGTAACTATGGCTACACCTTC.

V gene TRBV10-3 combines with J gene TRBJ2-1; the D gene is possibly TRBD1 (7 bases). Germline values: CDR1 ENHRY, CDR2 SYGVKD. V was clipped by 8 bases and J by 9 bases, with 26 bases between them. The CDR3 extends over 16 amino acids. The CDR3 nucleotides are TGTGCCATCTACAGGGGAGAAGGTGGAGGGAGGATTGAGCAGTTCTTC. This gives the protein CAIYRGEGGGRIEQFF.

This chain connects TRBV7-9 to TRBJ2-7, with D uncertain. The germline V and J ends were trimmed by 7 bases and 6 bases, with 22 bases remaining between them. The CDR3 totals 15 residues. Germline values: CDR1 SEHNR, CDR2 FQNEAQ (reference sequence). CDR3 region: CASTFWREYSAEQYF. The CDR3 region has the DNA TGTGCCAGCACCTTTTGGCGTGAGTATTCCGCCGAGCAGTACTTC.

This clonotype was seen ten or more times. This chain connects TRBV20-1 to TRBJ1-5; D remains unclear. The CDR3 totals 17 residues. From germline, CDR1 is DFQATT and CDR2 SNEGSKA (reference sequence). V dropped 5 bases and J dropped 3 bases, with 23 bases sitting between them. In nucleotides, the CDR3 is TGCAGTGCTCCTTCGGAGGGCCGGCGGCGGATCAATCAGCCCCAGCATTTT. This encodes CSAPSEGRRRINQPQHF.

This rearrangement joins TRBV2 to TRBJ2-7; no reliable D call. CDR3 size: 11 residues. Deletions cut 9 bases from V and 12 bases from J, with 18 bases between. Looked up from germline, CDR1 is SNHLY and CDR2 is FYNNEI. The CDR3: CASSLGNRPYF. The CDR3 coding sequence is TGTGCCAGTAGCCTGGGTAACCGACCGTACTTC.